Listed below are T cell receptor beta chains from one sample, sequenced in a study of blood T cell repertoires in COVID-19. Repertoires were generated with immunoSEQ multiplex PCR, while TCRdb's copy carries only in-frame clones and drops some. The sample consists of roughly 360,000 clones, over 75% of them appearing once. Sequencing used PBMCs or T cells enriched from blood (not recorded which). The receptors originated from a man aged 30 to 45 who had recovered from COVID-19. CDR3s include the opening cysteine and the closing phenylalanine or tryptophan. A D gene is named only where the DNA matches it firmly. Clone size is stated in some rows and not others, as once, few, many or a class when expanded.

V gene,CDR3 length,clone size,J gene,D gene,CDR3 DNA,CDR3 protein
TRBV12-3/TRBV12-4,12,-,TRBJ1-3,-,TGTGCCAGCAGTCGTCCTGGAAACACCATATATTTT,CASSRPGNTIYF
TRBV9,16,-,TRBJ2-3,-,TGTGCCAGCAGCGCAAACCGGGACACTAGCACAGATACGCAGTATTTT,CASSANRDTSTDTQYF
TRBV5-6,16,few,TRBJ2-1,TRBD1,TGTGCCAGCAGCTCCCCCACGGGACAGGGATCAAATGAGCAGTTCTTC,CASSSPTGQGSNEQFF
TRBV6-1,15,-,TRBJ1-5,-,TGTGCCAGCAGTGAAGATGGGGGCGGCAATCAGCCCCAGCATTTT,CASSEDGGGNQPQHF
TRBV6-5,15,once,TRBJ1-4,TRBD1,TGTGCCAGCAGTTACACGACAGGGGAGGATGAAAAACTGTTTTTT,CASSYTTGEDEKLFF
TRBV7-9,12,-,TRBJ1-2,TRBD1,TGTGCCAGCAGCCTAGAACAGGGGAGCTACACCTTC,CASSLEQGSYTF
TRBV10-3,23,-,TRBJ1-5,TRBD1,TGTGCCATCAGCAAAAGAACCGACAGGGGGCAGAACTCAAAAGATTATAGCAATCAGCCCCAGCATTTT,CAISKRTDRGQNSKDYSNQPQHF
TRBV12-5,18,-,TRBJ2-7,TRBD2,TGTGCTAGTGGTTTGGTTGTCCCGACTAGCGGGGTGAACTACGAGCAGTACTTC,CASGLVVPTSGVNYEQYF
TRBV5-1,15,-,TRBJ2-1,-,TGCGCCAGCAGTCGCGCGGGCAGCCCCTACAATGAGCAGTTCTTC,CASSRAGSPYNEQFF
TRBV6-5,14,-,TRBJ2-1,-,TGTGCCAGCAGGCTCCCAGGGTCCTACAATGAGCAGTTCTTC,CASRLPGSYNEQFF
TRBV4-1,15,-,TRBJ1-1,TRBD1,TGCGCCAGCAGCCAGGTGGGACAGGCCAGCACTGAAGCTTTCTTT,CASSQVGQASTEAFF
TRBV6-5,13,-,TRBJ1-1,-,TGTGCCAGCAGTTACCTGGGGGGCACTGAAGCTTTCTTT,CASSYLGGTEAFF
TRBV5-1,15,-,TRBJ1-1,-,TGCGCCAGCAGCTTGGGGTGGGAGGAAAACACTGAAGCTTTCTTT,CASSLGWEENTEAFF
TRBV2,10,-,TRBJ2-5,-,TGTGCCAGCAGAGGACATTCCCAGTACTTC,CASRGHSQYF
TRBV6-5,15,-,TRBJ2-7,-,TGTGCCAGCAGTTACTCGAAGCAGGGAAACTACGAGCAGTACTTC,CASSYSKQGNYEQYF
TRBV9,13,-,TRBJ2-2,-,TGTGCCAGCAGCGTAGCGGGCACCGGGGAGCTGTTTTTT,CASSVAGTGELFF
TRBV5-1,15,-,TRBJ1-1,-,TGCGCCAGCAGCTTGTTCGACTGGTCGAACACTGAAGCTTTCTTT,CASSLFDWSNTEAFF
TRBV2,14,-,TRBJ1-1,TRBD1,TGTGCCAGCAAAACAGGGGGCGCGAGGACTGAAGCTTTCTTT,CASKTGGARTEAFF
TRBV11-3,15,-,TRBJ2-3,-,TGTGCCAGCAGCTGGGCAGGGACTAGCACAGATACGCAGTATTTT,CASSWAGTSTDTQYF
TRBV12-5,12,-,TRBJ2-7,-,TGTGCTAGTGGTTCGGGGAACGGCGAGCAGTACTTC,CASGSGNGEQYF
TRBV30,17,-,TRBJ2-3,TRBD2,TGTGCCTGGAGTGTGGGACTAGCGGGGGGGCAGTCAGATACGCAGTATTTT,CAWSVGLAGGQSDTQYF
TRBV4-3,14,-,TRBJ1-5,-,TGCGCCAGCAGCCGACAGGTAATCAATCAGCCCCAGCATTTT,CASSRQVINQPQHF
TRBV11-2,14,few,TRBJ1-4,-,TGTGCCAGCAGCTCGGGACACAAGACGGAAAAACTGTTTTTT,CASSSGHKTEKLFF